These 26 T cell receptor beta chains originate from one sample sequenced in a study of shared clonotypes between healthy human individuals. Repertoires were generated with immunoSEQ multiplex PCR, while TCRdb's copy carries only in-frame clones and drops some. This sample carries about 2,500,000 clones, around nine tenths of them seen once, and the ten largest clones take about 0.13%. Sequenced input: naive CD4+ T cells sorted from blood. Subset noted: CD45RA+ positively selected. The receptors here all came from a man younger than 30 in good health.

A note on this clone: At the DNA level, this CDR3 is encoded by other sequences in the same sample as well. This chain uses TRBV5-1 with TRBJ2-2; 10 bases align to TRBD1. J lost 4 bases, V lost 4 bases, and 4 bases had no gene match. The CDR3 length is 15 residues. Germline CDR1 is SGHRS and CDR2 is YFSETQ. DNA for the CDR3: TGCGCCAGCAGCCCGCGGACAGGGGGCACCGGGGAGCTGTTTTTT. It specifies CASSPRTGGTGELFF.

The rearrangement joins TRBV28 to TRBJ1-5; no clear D. This CDR3 is 14 amino acids long. Germline values: CDR1 MDHEN, CDR2 SYDVKM. The ends were cut back, 4 bases at V and 3 bases at J, with 10 bases in the middle. DNA of the CDR3: TGTGCCAGCAGTTCTGGACGGAACAATCAGCCCCAGCATTTT. Protein: CASSSGRNNQPQHF.

J is TRBJ2-5 and V is TRBV6-5; maybe TRBD2 (5 bases). The CDR3 is made up of 11 amino acids. In germline, CDR1 is MNHEY, CDR2 SVGAGI. The V end lost 8 bases, the J end lost 7 bases, and 11 bases lay between the germline ends. The CDR3 region is CASRWRRTQYF. In DNA, the CDR3 is TGTGCCAGCCGCTGGAGGCGGACCCAGTACTTC.

The chain has TRBV30 and TRBJ2-2; D remains unclear. This CDR3 comprises 13 residues. Trimming took off 2 bases at V and 1 base at J, with 5 bases between the two ends. Germline CDR1 GTSNPN, CDR2 SVGIG (reference sequence). The chain's CDR3 is CAWSTWNTGELFF. The CDR3 DNA sequence: TGTGCCTGGAGTACCTGGAACACCGGGGAGCTGTTTTTT.

This chain uses TRBV15 with TRBJ2-7; D could derive from TRBD1 or TRBD2 (6 bases each). Germline CDR1 reads LNHNV; CDR2 reads YYDKDF (reference sequence). This CDR3 contains 16 residues. Trimming removed 1 base from V and 5 bases from J, with 18 bases in between. CDR3: CATSRAVGGALDEQYF. CDR3 bases: TGTGCCACCAGCAGAGCAGTGGGGGGCGCTTTGGACGAGCAGTACTTC.

The chain has TRBV14 and TRBJ1-1; D is unresolved. Trimming shortened V by 2 bases and J by 1 base, and 8 bases separated the two germline ends. Germline V CDR1 and CDR2: SGHDN, FVKESK. CDR3 size: 14 residues. CDR3 DNA: TGTGCCAGCAGCCAAAGGCAGCGGAACACTGAAGCTTTCTTT. Encoded protein: CASSQRQRNTEAFF.

The rearrangement joins TRBV15 to TRBJ2-1, with TRBD2 matching 11 bases. The CDR3 consists of 18 residues. The germline CDR1 and CDR2 sequences are LNHNV and YYDKDF (reference sequence). J gave up 5 bases and V 3 bases, and 12 bases lay outside the gene matches. In nucleotides, the CDR3 is TGTGCCACCAGCAGGGGGACTAGCGGCCCATTACGAAACAATGAGCAGTTCTTC. Protein sequence: CATSRGTSGPLRNNEQFF.

The CDR3 here is CASSRGQGYEQYF. The CDR3, as DNA: TGCGCCAGCAGCCGGGGACAGGGCTACGAGCAGTACTTC. The J gene is TRBJ2-5, the V gene TRBV4-1, with TRBD1 identical over 9 bases. The last part of the DNA fits TRBJ2-7 better; the J call may be wrong. Germline loops: CDR1 MGHRA, CDR2 YSYEKL. The CDR3 spans 13 residues.

The rearrangement joins TRBV14 to TRBJ2-6; D possibly matches TRBD1 or TRBD2 (5 bases each). This CDR3 has 17 amino acids. Trimming left V 0 bases short and J 4 bases short, with 13 bases between. CDR1 and CDR2 (germline): SGHDN, FVKESK. The CDR3 spells CASSQDPRGAGANVLTF. In DNA form, the CDR3 reads TGTGCCAGCAGCCAAGATCCAAGAGGGGCCGGGGCCAACGTCCTGACTTTC. The full variable domain, in which reference TRBV14 and TRBJ2-6 provide the parts outside the CDR3, is EAGVTQFPSHSVIEKGQTVTLRCDPISGHDNLYWYRRVMGKEIKFLLHFVKESKQDESGMPNNRFLAERTGGTYSTLKVQPAELEDSGVYFCASSQDPRGAGANVLTFGAGSRLTVL.

Comment on this clone: Other DNA sequences within the sample encode an identical CDR3. The V call is TRBV18, the J call TRBJ2-3; a weak D match, TRBD1 (6 bases). Germline V gives CDR1 KGHSH, CDR2 LQKENI. Trimming took off 3 bases at V and 1 base at J, with 11 bases between the two ends. There are 15 residues in the CDR3. CDR3 sequence (DNA): TGTGCCAGCTCACCTTTTTCAGGGGGCACAGATACGCAGTATTTT. Amino acid sequence: CASSPFSGGTDTQYF. Looking up the rest from reference TRBV18 and TRBJ2-3 gives the full variable domain: NAGVMQNPRHLVRRRGQEARLRCSPMKGHSHVYWYRQLPEEGLKFMVYLQKENIIDESGMPKERFSAEFPKEGPSILRIQQVVRGDSAAYFCASSPFSGGTDTQYFGPGTRLTVL.

The chain joins TRBV19 to TRBJ1-6; maybe TRBD1 (6 bases). Germline V gene lookup returns CDR1 LNHDA and CDR2 SQIVND (reference sequence). Trimming removed 5 bases at V and 13 bases at J, with 18 bases between. The CDR3 runs to 14 residues. Here the CDR3 DNA reads TGTGCCAGTAGTCTTCGGGACATTAGTTCCCCCCTCCACTTT. Translation gives CASSLRDISSPLHF.

This clone was observed a few times. The V call is TRBV20-1, the J call TRBJ1-1; 7 nucleotides align to TRBD1. Germline V gene lookup returns CDR1 DFQATT and CDR2 SNEGSKA (reference sequence). V trimming: 5 bases; J trimming: 7 bases; junction bases outside the gene matches: 4. The CDR3 totals 11 residues. The CDR3 protein is CSADREFEAFF. The CDR3 nucleotides are TGCAGTGCTGACAGGGAGTTTGAAGCTTTCTTT.

Only one count was recorded for this clone. Other DNA sequences in this sample translate to the same CDR3. The chain is built from TRBV27 and TRBJ1-1, with TRBD1 as a possible D gene (5 bases). CDR3 size: 13 residues. The V gene lost 2 bases and the J gene lost 1 base, with 5 bases spanning the gap. Germline CDR1 reads MNHEY; CDR2 reads SMNVEV (reference sequence). CDR3 loop: CASSLGGNTEAFF. For the CDR3, the DNA is TGTGCCAGCAGTTTAGGGGGGAACACTGAAGCTTTCTTT.

This chain links TRBV12-5 with TRBJ2-2; 10 positions agree with TRBD1. The ends lost 5 bases at V and 4 bases at J; junction bases unmatched: 7. The CDR3 covers 16 residues. Per the germline V gene, CDR1 is LGHNT and CDR2 is FRNRAP. The CDR3 DNA is TGTGCTAGTGGTGAATCGGGACAGGGGACCACCGGGGAGCTGTTTTTT. This encodes CASGESGQGTTGELFF.

In the case of this clone: Other DNA sequences in this sample translate to the same CDR3. The J gene is TRBJ2-7, the V gene TRBV7-2, with D unclear. Germline V gene data show CDR1 as SGHTA and CDR2 as FQGNSA. V was pared by 2 bases and J by 2 bases, with 10 bases between. The CDR3 is made up of 14 amino acids. This CDR3 is CASSLFPGAYEQYF. The CDR3 DNA is TGTGCCAGCAGCTTATTCCCTGGAGCCTACGAGCAGTACTTC.

Worth noting for this clone: Other DNA sequences in the sample encode the same CDR3. The chain has TRBV18 and TRBJ2-3; D may match TRBD1 or TRBD2 (5 bases each). CDR1 KGHSH and CDR2 LQKENI come from the germline V gene. Trimming shortened V by 6 bases and J by 0 bases, and 10 bases separated the two germline ends. This CDR3 spans 14 amino acids. This CDR3 is CASSPGASTDTQYF. CDR3 bases: TGTGCCAGCTCCCCCGGGGCTAGCACAGATACGCAGTATTTT.

V usage is TRBV7-2 and J usage is TRBJ2-7, with unresolved D. In germline, CDR1 is SGHTA, CDR2 FQGNSA. Trimming took 1 base from V and 0 from J, leaving 10 bases between them. The CDR3 consists of 15 residues. The CDR3 spells CASSLGIRSSYEQYF. DNA of the CDR3: TGTGCCAGCAGCTTAGGGATTAGGAGCTCCTACGAGCAGTACTTC.

J is TRBJ1-2 and V is TRBV30, with TRBD1 identical over 7 bases. The V and J ends lost 0 bases and 6 bases, in that order; junction bases with no gene match: 10. The CDR3 loop spans 15 amino acids. Per germline, CDR1 GTSNPN and CDR2 SVGIG (reference sequence). In nucleotides, the CDR3 is TGTGCCTGGAGTGTACGTACAGGGGAGAAGAATGGCTACACCTTC. Amino acids: CAWSVRTGEKNGYTF.

CDR3 sequence: CASRKLAGATDTQYF. The CDR3 DNA reads TGTGCCAGCAGGAAACTAGCGGGGGCCACAGATACGCAGTATTTT. The chain carries TRBV2 and TRBJ2-3; 11 nucleotides align to TRBD2. Germline V gives CDR1 SNHLY, CDR2 FYNNEI. CDR3 length: 15 amino acids. J lost 2 bases, V lost 6 bases, and 4 bases had no gene match.

CDR3 loop: CASSSTDRNTEAFF. CDR3 nucleotides: TGTGCCAGCAGCTCCACTGACAGGAACACTGAAGCTTTCTTT. The V call is TRBV7-2, the J call TRBJ1-1, with a possible D match to TRBD1 (5 bases). Between the trimmed V and J ends, which lost 4 bases and 1 base, there was a span of 10 bases. The CDR3 loop spans 14 amino acids. CDR1 SGHTA and CDR2 FQGNSA come from the germline V gene.

J is TRBJ2-1 and V is TRBV10-3, with TRBD2 matching over 8 bases. Trimming removed 3 bases from V and 0 bases from J; junction bases left unmatched: 7. This CDR3 region has 17 residues. In germline, CDR1 is ENHRY, CDR2 SYGVKD. The CDR3 DNA follows: TGTGCCATCAGTGATTCGGAGCGGGGGAGCTCCTACAATGAGCAGTTCTTC. Amino acid sequence: CAISDSERGSSYNEQFF.

The genes are TRBV5-1 and TRBJ2-7; 10 nucleotides match TRBD2. V gave up 2 bases and J gave up 6 bases; unmatched junction bases: 8. The germline V gene has CDR1 SGHRS and CDR2 YFSETQ. The CDR3 totals 15 residues. The CDR3 sequence: CASSLTSGDPLEQYF. CDR3 DNA: TGCGCCAGCAGCTTAACTAGCGGGGATCCTCTCGAGCAGTACTTC.

This rearrangement joins TRBV5-6 to TRBJ1-3, with D tentatively TRBD1 (5 bases). CDR3 size: 15 residues. CDR1 is SGHDT, CDR2 YYEEEE, per germline. Trimming stripped 4 bases from V and 3 bases from J, with 14 bases between. The CDR3 protein is CASSVGTYGGNTIYF. The DNA for the CDR3 is TGTGCCAGCAGCGTCGGGACTTATGGTGGAAACACCATATATTTT.

This clone was seen more than once but under ten times. The sample contains more than one DNA sequence encoding this CDR3. The chain employs TRBV25-1 and TRBJ2-2; D remains unclear. V lost 4 bases to trimming and J lost 2 bases, with 8 bases between them. The CDR3 sequence is 14 residues long. Germline V gives CDR1 MGHDK, CDR2 SYGVNS. CDR3 amino acids: CASSVGSNTGELFF. In DNA, the CDR3 is TGTGCCAGCAGTGTGGGTTCTAACACCGGGGAGCTGTTTTTT.

Comments on this clone: The sample contains more than one DNA sequence encoding this CDR3. The V call is TRBV5-1, the J call TRBJ2-7; 7 bases align to TRBD1. Trimming removed 0 bases from V and 0 bases from J; junction bases left unmatched: 3. The CDR3 is 15 amino acids. Germline CDR1 and CDR2: SGHRS and YFSETQ. CDR3 protein: CASSLAGTASYEQYF. CDR3 nucleotide sequence: TGCGCCAGCAGCTTGGCAGGGACAGCCTCCTACGAGCAGTACTTC.

This chain uses TRBV28 with TRBJ1-4; D may be TRBD1 (5 bases). This CDR3 contains 14 residues. Looked up from germline, CDR1 is MDHEN and CDR2 is SYDVKM. V lost 2 bases and J 8 bases, leaving 12 bases between the germline ends. The CDR3 DNA is TGTGCCAGCAGTTTAGGGCAGGGAGGGGAAAAACTGTTTTTT. Translated: CASSLGQGGEKLFF. The full variable domain, rest sourced from reference TRBV28 and TRBJ1-4, is DVKVTQSSRYLVKRTGEKVFLECVQDMDHENMFWYRQDPGLGLRLIYFSYDVKMKEKGDIPEGYSVSREKKERFSLILESASTNQTSMYLCASSLGQGGEKLFFGSGTQLSVL.